This T cell receptor beta chain originates from a study of cytomegalovirus exposure and HLA in healthy donors. Study-wide points: Cytomegalovirus status was reportedly diagnosed by the classifier with high sensitivity and specificity. A few of the chains that were CMV-associated were confirmed in vitro to be specific for CMV antigens.

TCRdb's copy holds only in-frame clones and misses some; the assay was immunoSEQ multiplex PCR. The sample lists under 75,000 clones, around 93% occurring once. This CDR3 region has 14 residues. Germline-derived CDR1 and CDR2 are SNHLY and FYNNEI. V gave up 6 bases and J gave up 5 bases, with 15 bases separating them. Donors were drawn from the 120-subject validation cohort, separate from the approximately 670-subject first cohort. Ten or more counts support this clone. Its antigen is not known. This receptor was obtained from a woman younger than 35 in good health and CMV-seropositive. The chain employs TRBV2 and TRBJ2-3, with D possibly matching TRBD1 (5 bases). Sequenced material: PBMCs. This chain's CDR3 is CASRALKGRDTQYF. The CDR3 bases are TGTGCCAGCAGGGCTTTGAAGGGGCGAGATACGCAGTATTTT.